This T cell receptor beta chain was sequenced for a study of identical twins listed by TCRdb under 2016. Concerning the study at large: To test whether fetal clonotypes persist, the study used deep sequencing on TCR alpha and beta repertoires from monozygotic twins, unrelated adults of various ages, and cord blood. To rule out contamination, replicate twin experiments were performed at different times with different library preparation protocols.

As encoded in the germline V gene, CDR1 is SGHDT while CDR2 is YYEEEE. Trimming takes 2 bases off V and 0 bases off J; junction bases not matched to a gene: 9. The CDR3 has 20 amino acids, counting the end cysteine and phenylalanine. The sequence is cut down to CDR3 DNA, 60 bases in frame from base 1. Library preparation used 5' RACE. Sequencer: Illumina HiSeq 2000. A universal primer binding site was introduced by template switching, and a unique molecular identifier was present in the final cDNA, enabling accurate counting of TCR cDNA molecules. Specific primers in the conserved constant-segment region were used to synthesize first-strand cDNA for the TCR alpha and beta chains. To control for contamination, every cDNA library was double barcoded, receiving both a SMART-Mk sample barcode and Illumina barcodes. Two successive PCR steps introduced TruSeq adapter sequences along with Illumina sample barcodes. TCR alpha and beta cDNA libraries were sequenced on the Illumina HiSeq platform with custom primers. In the authors' own workflow: Raw reads were processed with MiGEC to extract unique molecular identifiers, and MiXCR was used to determine CDR3 positions. Recombination models were inferred per individual with the repgenHMM and IGoR tools using an EM algorithm. The analysis of shared clonotypes was done with the tcR package in R, with sharing normalized by the product of cloneset sizes. Out-of-frame nonproductive sequences were analyzed to study raw recombination free of thymic and clonal selection effects. TCRdb handled the public reads itself, with Q25 trimming in fastp and clone calling in MiXCR, and kept productive beta chains. Rows are unified per CDR3 protein, each entry keeping the most common DNA and genes. TCRdb, rather than the study authors, made the V and J calls. The sample table records roughly 690,000 distinct CDR3 sequences; 6.1% of these occur just once. The leading ten clones occupy 1.5% to 2% of the sample.

Every donor in the study was a healthy Caucasian. Three unrelated non-twin adults were also sequenced: a male aged 18 to 30, a male aged 50 to 60 and a female aged 50 to 60. Miltenyi CD45RO+ enrichment and human naive T-cell isolation kits were used to isolate memory (CD45RO+) and naive T cells from PBMC. On the study overall, not on this receptor specifically: In monozygotic twins, recombination models systematically underestimated out-of-frame TCR alpha sharing, but the models matched the sharing seen between unrelated individuals. Compared with coincidental sharing between unrelated individuals, an excess of low generation-probability sequences was observed among out-of-frame TCR alpha sequences shared between twins. Because the same donors could not be followed over many years, the conclusions depended on cross-sectional statistical analysis. Zero-insertion analyses could be partly confounded by invariant T cells such as MAIT and iNKT, though diverse VJ usage argued against such confounding for most clonotypes. Fewer insertions were carried by abundant cord blood beta clonotypes; a weaker similar trend was observed in young adult naive repertoires, while no such trend was observed in memory repertoires. A weaker excess of twin sharing was found in beta out-of-frame sequences because the signal-to-noise ratio was lowered by fewer shared sequences.

In this sample, this clonotype turned up a few times. What this receptor recognizes is not known. It has no much larger one-base neighbor in the sample; base qualities were not kept. The chain joins TRBV5-6 to TRBJ2-1; TRBD2 matches 15 bases in the middle. This TCR derives from a man aged 18 to 29 in good health. The specimen sequenced was naive T cells sorted from blood. The sample's cell subset or site label, in plain terms: cells isolated with a human naive T-cell isolation kit. The nucleotide sequence reads as follows: TGTGCCAGCAGCTTTATTCCGGGACTAGCGGGAGGAGACTCCTACAATGAGCAGTTCTTC. Its protein is CASSFIPGLAGGDSYNEQFF.